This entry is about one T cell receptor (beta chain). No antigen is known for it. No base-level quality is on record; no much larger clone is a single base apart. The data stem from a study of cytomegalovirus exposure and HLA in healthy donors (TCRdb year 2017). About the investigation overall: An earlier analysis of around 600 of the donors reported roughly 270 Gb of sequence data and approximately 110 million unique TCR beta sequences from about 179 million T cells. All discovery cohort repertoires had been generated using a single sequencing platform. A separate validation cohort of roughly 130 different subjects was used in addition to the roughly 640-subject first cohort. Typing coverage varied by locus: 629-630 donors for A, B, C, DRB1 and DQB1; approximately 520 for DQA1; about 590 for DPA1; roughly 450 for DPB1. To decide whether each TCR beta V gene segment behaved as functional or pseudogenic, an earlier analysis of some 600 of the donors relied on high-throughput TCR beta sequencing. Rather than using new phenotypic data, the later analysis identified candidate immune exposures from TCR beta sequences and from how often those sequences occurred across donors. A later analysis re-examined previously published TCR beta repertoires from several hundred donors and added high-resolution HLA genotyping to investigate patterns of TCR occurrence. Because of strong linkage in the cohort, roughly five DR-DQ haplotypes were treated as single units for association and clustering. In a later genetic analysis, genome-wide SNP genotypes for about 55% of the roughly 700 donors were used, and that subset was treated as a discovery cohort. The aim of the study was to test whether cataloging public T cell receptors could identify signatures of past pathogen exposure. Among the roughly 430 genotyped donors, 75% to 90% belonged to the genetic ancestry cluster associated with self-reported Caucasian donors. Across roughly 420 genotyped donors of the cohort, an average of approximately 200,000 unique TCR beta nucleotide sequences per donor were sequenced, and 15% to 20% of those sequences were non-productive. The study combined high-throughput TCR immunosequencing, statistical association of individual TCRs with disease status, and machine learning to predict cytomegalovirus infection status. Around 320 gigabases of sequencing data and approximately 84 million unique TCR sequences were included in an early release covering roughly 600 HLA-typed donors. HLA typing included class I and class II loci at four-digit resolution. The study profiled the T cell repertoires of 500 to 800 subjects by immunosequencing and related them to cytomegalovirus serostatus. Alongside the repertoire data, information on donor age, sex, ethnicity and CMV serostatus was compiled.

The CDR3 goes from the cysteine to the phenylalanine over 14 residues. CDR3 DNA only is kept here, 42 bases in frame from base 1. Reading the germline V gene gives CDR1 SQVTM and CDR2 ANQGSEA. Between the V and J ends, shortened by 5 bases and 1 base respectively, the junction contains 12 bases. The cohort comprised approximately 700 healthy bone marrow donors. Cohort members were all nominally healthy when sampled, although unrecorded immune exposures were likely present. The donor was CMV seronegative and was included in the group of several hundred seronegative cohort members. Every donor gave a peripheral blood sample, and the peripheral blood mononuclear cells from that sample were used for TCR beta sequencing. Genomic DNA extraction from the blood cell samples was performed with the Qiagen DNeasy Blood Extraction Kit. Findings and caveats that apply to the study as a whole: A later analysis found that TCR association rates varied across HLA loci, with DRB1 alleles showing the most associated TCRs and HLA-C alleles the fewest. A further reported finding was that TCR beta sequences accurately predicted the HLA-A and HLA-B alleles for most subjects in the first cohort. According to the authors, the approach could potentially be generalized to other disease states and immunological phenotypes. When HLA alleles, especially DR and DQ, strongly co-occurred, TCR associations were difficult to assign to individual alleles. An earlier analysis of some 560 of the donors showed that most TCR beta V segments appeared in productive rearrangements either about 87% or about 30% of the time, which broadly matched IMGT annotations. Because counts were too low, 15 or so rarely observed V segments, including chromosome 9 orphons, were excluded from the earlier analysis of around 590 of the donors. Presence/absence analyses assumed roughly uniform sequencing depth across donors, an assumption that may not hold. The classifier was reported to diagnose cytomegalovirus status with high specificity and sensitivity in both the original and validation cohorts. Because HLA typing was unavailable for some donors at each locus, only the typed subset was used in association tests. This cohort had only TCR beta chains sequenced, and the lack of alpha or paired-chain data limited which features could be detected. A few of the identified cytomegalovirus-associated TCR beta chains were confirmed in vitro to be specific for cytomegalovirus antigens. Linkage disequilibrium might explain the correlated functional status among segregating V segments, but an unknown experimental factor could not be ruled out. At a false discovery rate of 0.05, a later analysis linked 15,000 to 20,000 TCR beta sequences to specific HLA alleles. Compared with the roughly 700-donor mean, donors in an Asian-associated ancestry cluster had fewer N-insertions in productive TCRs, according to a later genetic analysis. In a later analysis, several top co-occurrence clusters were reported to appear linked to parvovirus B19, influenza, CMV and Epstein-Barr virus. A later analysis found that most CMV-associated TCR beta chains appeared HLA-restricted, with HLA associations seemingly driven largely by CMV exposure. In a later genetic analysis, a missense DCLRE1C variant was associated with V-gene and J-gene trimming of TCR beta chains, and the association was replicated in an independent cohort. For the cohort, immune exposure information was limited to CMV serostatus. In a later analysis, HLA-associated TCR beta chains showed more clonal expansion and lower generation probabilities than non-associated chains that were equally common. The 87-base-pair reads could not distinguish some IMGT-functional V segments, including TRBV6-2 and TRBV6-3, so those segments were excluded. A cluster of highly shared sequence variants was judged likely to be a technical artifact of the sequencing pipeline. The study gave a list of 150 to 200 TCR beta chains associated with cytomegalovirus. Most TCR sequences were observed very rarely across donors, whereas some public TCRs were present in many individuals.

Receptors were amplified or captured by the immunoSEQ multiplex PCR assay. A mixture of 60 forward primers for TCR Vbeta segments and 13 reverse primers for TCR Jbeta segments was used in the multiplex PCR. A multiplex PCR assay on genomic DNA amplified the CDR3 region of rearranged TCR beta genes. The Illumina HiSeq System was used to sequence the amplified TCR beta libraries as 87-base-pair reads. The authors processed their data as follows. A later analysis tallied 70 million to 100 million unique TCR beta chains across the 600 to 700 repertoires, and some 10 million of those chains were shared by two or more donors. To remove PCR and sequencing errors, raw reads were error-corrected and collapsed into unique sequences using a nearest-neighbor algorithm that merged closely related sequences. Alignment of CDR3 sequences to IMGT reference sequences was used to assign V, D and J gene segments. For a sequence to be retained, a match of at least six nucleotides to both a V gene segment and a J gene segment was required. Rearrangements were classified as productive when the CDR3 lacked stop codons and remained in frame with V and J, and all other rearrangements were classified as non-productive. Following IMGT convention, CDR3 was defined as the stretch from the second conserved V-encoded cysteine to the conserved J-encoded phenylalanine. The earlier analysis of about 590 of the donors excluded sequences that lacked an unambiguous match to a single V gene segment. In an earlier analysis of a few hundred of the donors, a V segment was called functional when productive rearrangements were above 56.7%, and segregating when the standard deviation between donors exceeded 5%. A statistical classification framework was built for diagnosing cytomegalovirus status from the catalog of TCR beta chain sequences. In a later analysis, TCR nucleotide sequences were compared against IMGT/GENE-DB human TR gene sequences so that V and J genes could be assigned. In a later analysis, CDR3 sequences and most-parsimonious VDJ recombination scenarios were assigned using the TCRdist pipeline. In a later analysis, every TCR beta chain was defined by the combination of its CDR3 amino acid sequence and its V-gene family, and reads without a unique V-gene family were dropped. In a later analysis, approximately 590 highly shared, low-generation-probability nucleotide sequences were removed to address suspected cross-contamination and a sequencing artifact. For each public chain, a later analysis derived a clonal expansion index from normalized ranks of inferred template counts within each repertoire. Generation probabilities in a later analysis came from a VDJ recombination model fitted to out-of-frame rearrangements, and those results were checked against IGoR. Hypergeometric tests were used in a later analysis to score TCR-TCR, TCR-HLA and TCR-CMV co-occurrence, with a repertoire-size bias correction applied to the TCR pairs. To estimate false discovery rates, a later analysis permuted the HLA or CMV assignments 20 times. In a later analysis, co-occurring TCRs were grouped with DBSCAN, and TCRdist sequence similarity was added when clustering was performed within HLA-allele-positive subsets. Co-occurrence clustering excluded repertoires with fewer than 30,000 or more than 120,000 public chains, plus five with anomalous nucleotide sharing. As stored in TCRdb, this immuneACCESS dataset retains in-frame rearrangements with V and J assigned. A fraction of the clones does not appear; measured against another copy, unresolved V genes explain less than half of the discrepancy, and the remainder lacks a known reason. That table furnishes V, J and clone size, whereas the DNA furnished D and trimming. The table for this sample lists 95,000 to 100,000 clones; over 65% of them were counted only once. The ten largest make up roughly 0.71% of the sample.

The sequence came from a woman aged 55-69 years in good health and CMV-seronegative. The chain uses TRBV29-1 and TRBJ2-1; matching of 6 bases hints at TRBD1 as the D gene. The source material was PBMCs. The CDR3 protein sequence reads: CSVPEGTSYNEQFF. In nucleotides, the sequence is TGCAGCGTTCCAGAAGGGACATCCTACAATGAGCAGTTCTTC.